The entry below gives a single T cell receptor (beta chain) sequence along with its context. This sample is part of a study of identical twins. Each CDR3 protein is one row after TCRdb ran MiXCR on the 5' RACE reads. This sample yields some 440,000 distinct CDR3 sequences, of which 20% to 25% are seen a single time; 2.9% belongs to the top ten. The CDR3 extends over 15 amino acids. In germline, CDR1 is SEHNR, CDR2 FQNEAQ (reference sequence). V lost 8 bases, J lost 4 bases, and 15 bases lay in between. The sample was also linked to a second study, of T cells expressing NK-cell markers.

The receptor's source is a young woman in good health. The chain combines TRBV7-9 with TRBJ2-6; D ambiguous. Sequenced input: CD4+ T cells sorted from blood. This chain's CDR3 is CASSLRQAGANVLTF. The CDR3 region has the DNA TGTGCCAGCTCCCTCAGGCAGGCGGGGGCCAACGTCCTGACTTTC.